These 6 T cell receptor beta chains were sequenced from one sample in a study of cytomegalovirus exposure and HLA in healthy donors. The PCR contained 60 Vbeta and 13 Jbeta primers. TCRdb keeps only in-frame clones here, not all; method: immunoSEQ multiplex PCR. The sample comprises under 150,000 clones, about 80% of which are singletons, and more than 4% rests with the top ten. Sequencing used PBMCs. These receptors were obtained from a man aged 40-49 years in good health and CMV-seropositive.

V and J are TRBV6-1 and TRBJ2-3; 8 bases agree with TRBD2. The CDR3 is 16 amino acids. J was trimmed by 2 bases and V by 4 bases; bases with no gene match: 8. Germline loops: CDR1 MNHNS, CDR2 SASEGT. CDR3 DNA: TGTGCCAGCAGTGGCCACAGCGGGGGCCTCACAGATACGCAGTATTTT. It translates to CASSGHSGGLTDTQYF.

V is TRBV27 and J is TRBJ2-1, with 7 bases identical to TRBD2. There are 17 residues in the CDR3. With V trimmed by 0 bases and J by 0 bases, 5 bases remained unmatched. Germline CDR1 MNHEY, CDR2 SMNVEV (reference sequence). CDR3 sequence (DNA): TGTGCCAGCAGTTTATCGGGTCTAGCGGCCTCCTACAATGAGCAGTTCTTC. This translates into CASSLSGLAASYNEQFF.

This clone was seen once. The genes are TRBV5-6 and TRBJ2-5; 12 nucleotides agree with TRBD2. This CDR3 comprises 16 residues. Looked up from germline, CDR1 is SGHDT and CDR2 is YYEEEE. V lost 5 bases to trimming and J lost 2 bases; unmatched junction nucleotides: 7. The CDR3, as DNA: TGTGCCAGCAGGGACTCTAGCGGGGGGGGACAAGAGACCCAGTACTTC. This encodes CASRDSSGGGQETQYF.

The CDR3 sequence: CASSLDNRERQYF. In nucleotides, the CDR3 is TGTGCCAGCAGCTTAGATAACCGGGAAAGGCAGTACTTC. The rearrangement uses TRBV11-3 and TRBJ2-5; tentative D call: TRBD2 (5 bases). Germline V gene sequence: CDR1 SGHNT, CDR2 YENEEA. Trimming took 0 bases from V and 11 from J, leaving 13 bases between them. CDR3 length equals 13 residues.

This clone was found once. The chain uses TRBV10-3 and TRBJ2-1, with 11 positions matching TRBD2. J lost 0 bases, V lost 6 bases, and 13 bases had no gene match. The CDR3 loop spans 19 amino acids. The germline V gene encodes CDR1 ENHRY and CDR2 SYGVKD. The CDR3 protein is CAISPGLAVTDSSYNEQFF. The CDR3 nucleotides are TGTGCCATCAGCCCGGGACTAGCGGTAACGGACAGCTCCTACAATGAGCAGTTCTTC.

This sequence joins TRBV6-5 and TRBJ1-3, with unresolved D. V dropped 6 bases and J dropped 7 bases, with 10 bases sitting between them. This CDR3 spans 12 amino acids. Germline CDR1 and CDR2: MNHEY and SVGAGI. CDR3 amino acids: CASSDPGNTIYF. CDR3 sequence (DNA): TGTGCCAGCAGCGATCCGGGGAACACCATATATTTT.